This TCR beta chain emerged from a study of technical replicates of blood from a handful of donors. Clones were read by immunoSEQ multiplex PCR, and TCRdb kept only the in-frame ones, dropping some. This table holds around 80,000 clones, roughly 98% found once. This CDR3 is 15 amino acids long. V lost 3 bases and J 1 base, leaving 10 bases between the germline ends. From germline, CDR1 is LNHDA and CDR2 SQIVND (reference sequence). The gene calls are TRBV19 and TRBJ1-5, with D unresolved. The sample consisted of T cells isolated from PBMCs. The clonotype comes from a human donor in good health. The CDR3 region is CASSMAGGSNQPQHF. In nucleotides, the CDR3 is TGTGCCAGTAGTATGGCAGGTGGGAGCAATCAGCCCCAGCATTTT.